This T cell receptor beta chain was documented in a study of blood T cell repertoires in COVID-19. Germline loops: CDR1 MNHEY, CDR2 SVGAGI. V gave up 5 bases and J gave up 5 bases, with 9 bases separating them. The CDR3 is 12 residues long. Only in-frame clones appear in the TCRdb table, and some are missing; sequencing was by immunoSEQ multiplex PCR. The top ten hold 4% of the sample, which has 90,000 to 150,000 clones, 70% to 80% seen once. Input material: peripheral blood. The sequence was collected from a woman aged 80 or over with acute or convalescent COVID-19. The chain couples TRBV6-5 to TRBJ1-2; no clear D gene. As DNA, the CDR3 is TGTGCCAGCAGTCCCTTCCCTTATGGCTACACCTTC. It is translated as CASSPFPYGYTF.